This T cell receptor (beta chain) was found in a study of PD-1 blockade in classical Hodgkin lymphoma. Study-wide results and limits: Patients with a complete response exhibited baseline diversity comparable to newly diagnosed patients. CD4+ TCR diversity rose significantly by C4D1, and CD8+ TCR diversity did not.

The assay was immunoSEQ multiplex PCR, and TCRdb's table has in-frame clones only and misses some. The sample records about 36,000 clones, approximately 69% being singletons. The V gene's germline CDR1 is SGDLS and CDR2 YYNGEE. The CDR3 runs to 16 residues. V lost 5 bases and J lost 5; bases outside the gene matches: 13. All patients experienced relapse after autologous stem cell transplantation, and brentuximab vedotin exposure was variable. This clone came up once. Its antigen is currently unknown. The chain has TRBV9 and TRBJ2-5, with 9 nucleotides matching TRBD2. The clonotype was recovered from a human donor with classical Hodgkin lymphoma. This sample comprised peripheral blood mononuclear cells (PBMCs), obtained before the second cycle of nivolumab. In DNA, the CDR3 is TGTGCCAGCAGTGGGGGGCTAGCGGGAACTCGGGAGACCCAGTACTTC. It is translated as CASSGGLAGTRETQYF.